Included here is one TCR beta chain sequence, with context. Trimming removed 3 bases at V and 1 base at J, with 9 bases between. Germline CDR1 and CDR2: KGHSH and LQKENI. This CDR3 is built from 15 residues. The PCR ran on 60 Vbeta and 13 Jbeta primers. Some clones are missing from TCRdb's copy, which holds only in-frame ones; the method was immunoSEQ multiplex PCR. This sample's table has over 40,000 clones. This sample was taken from a study of cytomegalovirus exposure and HLA in healthy donors. Sequenced input: PBMCs. This chain links TRBV18 with TRBJ2-2, with D perhaps TRBD1 (6 bases). This TCR derives from a man under 40 in good health and CMV-seronegative. The CDR3 coding sequence is TGTGCCAGCTCACCGGACAGACTGAACACCGGGGAGCTGTTTTTT. It yields the protein CASSPDRLNTGELFF.